A selection of T cell receptor beta chains follows, all from one sample in a study of CD8 T cells in Susac syndrome. TCRdb processed the immunoSEQ multiplex PCR reads anew with MiXCR; each CDR3 protein has one entry. The repertoire holds 75,000 or so distinct CDR3 sequences, approximately 95% seen once, with 0.85% to 1% in the top ten. Input material: CD8+ T cells from PBMCs. The receptors come from a human donor with Susac syndrome. Both conserved end residues are part of each CDR3. A D gene is named only where the DNA matches it firmly. Only some rows state a clone size, as once, few, many or a class for expanded clones.

D gene | J gene | V gene | clone size | CDR3 DNA | CDR3 protein
NA | TRBJ2-7 | TRBV4-2 | NA | TGTGCCAGCAGCTCTGGGGGCCCCTACGAGCAGTACTTC | CASSSGGPYEQYF
TRBD2 | TRBJ2-1 | TRBV27 | NA | TGTGCCACCACAAGAACTAGCGGGCTGTACAATGAGCAGTTCTTC | CATTRTSGLYNEQFF
NA | TRBJ2-7 | TRBV30 | NA | TGTGCCTGGAGTGTAATGGGGGGACCTCAGGAGCAGTACTTC | CAWSVMGGPQEQYF
NA | TRBJ2-1 | TRBV6-2/TRBV6-3 | once | TGTGCCAGCAGACCGAACTCCGGGACTGTAAATGAGCAGTTCTTC | CASRPNSGTVNEQFF
NA | TRBJ1-1 | TRBV5-4 | NA | TGTGCCAGCACCCCCATACAGAACATGAACACTGAAGCTTTCTTT | CASTPIQNMNTEAFF
TRBD2 | TRBJ2-7 | TRBV7-9 | NA | TGTGCCAGCAGCTTACCCCCGCTTACTAGCGGGAGCATATCCTACGAGCAGTACTTC | CASSLPPLTSGSISYEQYF
NA | TRBJ2-1 | TRBV29-1 | NA | TGCAGCGTCGCCGGGACGGACTCCTACAATGAGCAGTTCTTC | CSVAGTDSYNEQFF
NA | TRBJ2-7 | TRBV12-3/TRBV12-4 | NA | TGTGCCAGCAGTTTACAACCGGGAACCTACGAGCAGTACTTC | CASSLQPGTYEQYF
NA | TRBJ1-3 | TRBV20-1 | NA | TGCAGTGCTAGTCCAGGACGGAGCTCTGGAAACACCATATATTTT | CSASPGRSSGNTIYF
NA | TRBJ2-2 | TRBV15 | NA | TGTGCCACCAGCAGAGATTGGCAGGGCGGCGGGGAGCTGTTTTTT | CATSRDWQGGGELFF
TRBD1 | TRBJ2-3 | TRBV5-1 | NA | TGCGCCAGCAGCCACCGACAGGGAGATCTCCCAGATACGCAGTATTTT | CASSHRQGDLPDTQYF
NA | TRBJ1-5 | TRBV2 | once | TGTGCCAGCAGTTATCCTAGCAATCAGCCCCAGCATTTT | CASSYPSNQPQHF
TRBD2 | TRBJ2-3 | TRBV4-3 | NA | TGCGCCAGCAGCCAAGCTAGCGGGGCGACAGATACGCAGTATTTT | CASSQASGATDTQYF
NA | TRBJ2-2 | TRBV2 | NA | TGTGCCAGCAGGGAGGGGGCGCTTGCCGGGGAGCTGTTTTTT | CASREGALAGELFF
TRBD2 | TRBJ2-2 | TRBV5-1 | NA | TGCGCCAGCAGCCCCCGCGGGGGAGCGGGGGTGAACACCGGGGAGCTGTTTTTT | CASSPRGGAGVNTGELFF
TRBD1 | TRBJ2-1 | TRBV29-1 | NA | TGCAGCGTTGAGGACAGGGGGTTGAGCAATGAGCAGTTCTTC | CSVEDRGLSNEQFF
TRBD2 | TRBJ2-5 | TRBV12-3/TRBV12-4 | NA | TGTGCCAGCACCTCGACTAGCGGGGATCAAGAGACCCAGTACTTC | CASTSTSGDQETQYF
NA | TRBJ2-1 | TRBV20-1 | NA | TGCAGTGCTAGAGAGGTAGGGGAGTTAGGTTTTGATGAGCAGTTCTTC | CSAREVGELGFDEQFF
NA | TRBJ1-2 | TRBV7-9 | NA | TGTGCCAGCAGTCCCGGGGGACCGTACTATGGCTACACCTTC | CASSPGGPYYGYTF
TRBD2 | TRBJ2-7 | TRBV27 | once | TGTGCCAGCAGTTCCCCACTAGCGGGGGGCGGCTACGAGCAGTACTTC | CASSSPLAGGGYEQYF
NA | TRBJ2-1 | TRBV3-1 | NA | TGTGCCAGCAGCCAAGACTGGGATGAGCAGTTCTTC | CASSQDWDEQFF
NA | TRBJ1-3 | TRBV25-1 | NA | TGTGCCAGCGGCTCTGGAAACACCATATATTTT | CASGSGNTIYF
NA | TRBJ2-2 | TRBV6-5 | NA | TGTGCCAGCTTCGGTCTAGCGCCCGGGGAGCTGTTTTTT | CASFGLAPGELFF
NA | TRBJ1-1 | TRBV19 | NA | TGTGCCAGTAGTATGGTCCCAAACACTGAAGCTTTCTTT | CASSMVPNTEAFF
NA | TRBJ2-7 | TRBV3-1 | NA | TGTGCCAGCAGCCAAGAGAACAGCTACGAGCAGTACTTC | CASSQENSYEQYF
NA | TRBJ2-2 | TRBV29-1 | NA | TGCAGCGTTGAGGGGCAGGGGTCCTCCACCGGGGAGCTGTTTTTT | CSVEGQGSSTGELFF
NA | TRBJ1-3 | TRBV29-1 | NA | TGCAGCGTTTTTCTCTCTGGAAACACCATATATTTT | CSVFLSGNTIYF
NA | TRBJ2-1 | TRBV28 | NA | TGTGCCAGCAGTTTATCGGCGGGCCGGGATGAGCAGTTCTTC | CASSLSAGRDEQFF
NA | TRBJ2-3 | TRBV7-2 | NA | TGTGCCAGCTTACCAGCAAAAGGTGCGGATACGCAGTATTTT | CASLPAKGADTQYF
TRBD1 | TRBJ1-4 | TRBV9 | NA | TGTGCCAGCAGCGACGGGACAGATGGAGCTAATGAAAAACTGTTTTTT | CASSDGTDGANEKLFF
TRBD2 | TRBJ2-6 | TRBV6-1 | NA | TGTGCCAGCAGCCCACGGGAGGCAGCTCTGTCTGGGGCCAACGTCCTGACTTTC | CASSPREAALSGANVLTF
TRBD1 | TRBJ1-1 | TRBV19 | NA | TGTGCCAGTAGTAAAGACAGGGGGACTGAAGCTTTCTTT | CASSKDRGTEAFF
NA | TRBJ1-1 | TRBV2 | NA | TGTGCCAGCATTCGAGAACCGAACACTGAAGCTTTCTTT | CASIREPNTEAFF
NA | TRBJ1-1 | TRBV30 | NA | TGTGCCTGGAGTGTGGGGCTCGAGGGGACTGAAGCTTTCTTT | CAWSVGLEGTEAFF
TRBD2 | TRBJ2-7 | TRBV12-3/TRBV12-4 | once | TGTGCCAGCAGTCCTATGGGACTAGCGCTCGACGAGCAGTACTTC | CASSPMGLALDEQYF
TRBD1 | TRBJ2-2 | TRBV5-1 | NA | TGCGCCAGCAGCCTAAAGACAGGGCCAACCGGGGAGCTGTTTTTT | CASSLKTGPTGELFF
NA | TRBJ2-1 | TRBV9 | NA | TGTGCCAGCAGCGCAGGACAGAATAGCAATGAGCAGTTCTTC | CASSAGQNSNEQFF
TRBD1 | TRBJ1-4 | TRBV27 | NA | TGTGCCAGCAGTTTATCTGGGACAGCTAATGAAAAACTGTTTTTT | CASSLSGTANEKLFF
NA | TRBJ1-2 | TRBV14 | NA | TGTGCCAGCAGCCAAAGTCACGGCATTCGAAACTATGGCTACACCTTC | CASSQSHGIRNYGYTF
TRBD2 | TRBJ2-1 | TRBV6-5 | NA | TGTGCCAGCAGTTTCGCCGGGGGGATTAGGGATGAGCAGTTCTTC | CASSFAGGIRDEQFF
TRBD2 | TRBJ2-7 | TRBV7-9 | NA | TGTGCCAGCAGCTTAGGACTAGCGCCCGAGCAGTACTTC | CASSLGLAPEQYF
NA | TRBJ1-6 | TRBV3-1 | NA | TGTGCCAGCAGCCAAGGTATGAGAGGCTATAATTCACCCCTCCACTTT | CASSQGMRGYNSPLHF
NA | TRBJ2-2 | TRBV12-3/TRBV12-4 | NA | TGTGCCAGCAGCCCCTTCTCAGCGAACACCGGGGAGCTGTTTTTT | CASSPFSANTGELFF
NA | TRBJ1-5 | TRBV4-3 | NA | TGCGCCAGCAGCCAAGACAAAGGGGACAAGAATCAGCCCCAGCATTTT | CASSQDKGDKNQPQHF
TRBD2 | TRBJ2-2 | TRBV29-1 | once | TGCAGCGTCATCGGGGGGGAGAACACCGGGGAGCTGTTTTTT | CSVIGGENTGELFF
NA | TRBJ2-7 | TRBV29-1 | NA | TGCAGCGTTGACGAACCTAACTCCTACAAGCAGTACTTC | CSVDEPNSYKQYF
NA | TRBJ1-5 | TRBV23-1 | NA | TGCGCCAGCAGGAGAAAGCACTGCGGCCTCCGTGTTCAGCCCCAGCATTTT | CASRRKHCGLRVQPQHF
NA | TRBJ2-3 | TRBV13 | NA | TGTGCCAGCAGCTTAGGGGACTTTCGAGATACGCAGTATTTT | CASSLGDFRDTQYF
TRBD2 | TRBJ2-7 | TRBV7-9 | NA | TGTGCCAGCAGAGATAGCGGGGTCCCCTACGAGCAGTACTTC | CASRDSGVPYEQYF
NA | TRBJ2-7 | TRBV15 | NA | TGTGCCACCAGCGCGGTTGTGACGACCTACGAGCAGTACTTC | CATSAVVTTYEQYF
NA | TRBJ2-2 | TRBV11-3 | NA | TGTGCCAGCAGCTTATTTATGTTAGGGCCACCCGGGGAGCTGTTTTTT | CASSLFMLGPPGELFF